This T cell receptor beta chain was retrieved from a study of blood T cell repertoires in COVID-19. Ages ranged from about 18 to 89 years, with residence in 24 US areas. Cohort assignment relied on participant-reported clinical history. In the source study's methods: Estimated nucleated cell counts came from reference gene primer amplification. Libraries were prepared by immunoSEQ multiplex PCR; TCRdb keeps only in-frame clonotypes and omits some of them. The V and J calls and clone size were taken over from that table, and D and trimming were inferred from the DNA. Counted here are about 300,000 clones, 87% occurring once; the ten biggest clones make up under 6.5%. The sample consisted of PBMCs or T cells enriched from blood (not recorded which). The receptor was derived from a woman aged 25 to 39 who had recovered from COVID-19.

CDR3 residues: CAWGDSYEQYF. In DNA form, the CDR3 reads TGTGCCTGGGGGGACAGCTACGAGCAGTACTTC. V usage is TRBV30 and J usage is TRBJ2-7; 7 nucleotides match TRBD1. Germline lookup yields CDR1 GTSNPN and CDR2 SVGIG (reference sequence). The V segment lost 5 bases and the J segment 3 bases; nucleotides outside the gene matches: 1. The CDR3 totals 11 residues.